A selection of T cell receptor beta chains follows, all from one sample in a study of regulatory T cells in long-lasting Graves disease. TCRdb called the multiplex PCR reads again in MiXCR, with one record for every CDR3 protein. The sample includes approximately 400,000 distinct CDR3 sequences, 14% to 15% seen only once; the top ten take about 7.8%. The sample also formed part of further work on T cells in Graves' hyperthyroidism and ophthalmopathy.

The material was peripheral blood mononuclear cells (PBMCs), obtained at new diagnosis, from a patient treated with antithyroid drugs. The source is a middle-aged woman with Graves disease. The CDR3 runs from the conserved cysteine through the conserved F or W. The order of the fields is V gene, D gene, J gene, clone size, CDR3 length, CDR3 protein, CDR3 DNA. D genes are given only for firm matches. Clone size is shown for a subset of rows, as once, few, many or a class of expanded clone.

TRBV25-1	TRBD1	TRBJ2-7	.	15	CASSELDRGPYEQYF	TGTGCCAGCAGTGAATTGGACAGGGGGCCCTACGAGCAGTACTTC
TRBV12-3/TRBV12-4	.	TRBJ2-1	many	14	CASSRMSGGNEQFF	TGTGCCAGCAGTAGAATGTCAGGCGGCAATGAGCAGTTCTTC
TRBV28	.	TRBJ2-7	many	12	CASSLIGLEQYF	TGTGCCAGCAGCTTAATAGGGCTCGAGCAGTACTTC
TRBV3-1	.	TRBJ2-3	many	14	CASSLRGPADTQYF	TGTGCCAGCAGTCTTCGCGGACCAGCAGATACGCAGTATTTT
TRBV10-3	.	TRBJ2-1	few	13	CAISESSSNEQFF	TGTGCCATCAGTGAGTCAAGCAGCAATGAGCAGTTCTTC
TRBV12-5	.	TRBJ1-6	.	15	CASGLVLSQNSPLHF	TGTGCTAGTGGTTTGGTACTATCACAAAATTCACCCCTCCACTTT
TRBV28	TRBD1	TRBJ2-1	many	16	CASRAATGVSWNEQFF	TGTGCCAGCAGGGCGGCAACAGGGGTGAGTTGGAATGAGCAGTTCTTC
TRBV9	.	TRBJ2-1	many	16	CASSPHEVGSYNEQFF	TGTGCCAGCAGCCCGCACGAAGTGGGCTCCTACAATGAGCAGTTCTTC
TRBV11-2	.	TRBJ2-7	many	14	CASSLVWSPYEQYF	TGTGCCAGCAGCTTAGTCTGGTCCCCTTACGAGCAGTACTTC
TRBV12-3/TRBV12-4	.	TRBJ2-3	many	15	CASSFSTSSTDTQYF	TGTGCCAGCAGTTTTTCAACGTCTAGCACAGATACGCAGTATTTT
TRBV5-6	.	TRBJ1-4	.	18	CASSPRAQGIATNEKLFF	TGTGCCAGCAGTCCGAGGGCACAGGGTATAGCAACTAATGAAAAACTGTTTTTT
TRBV5-1	.	TRBJ2-2	many	15	CASMMTDGMTGELFF	TGCGCCAGCATGATGACGGATGGAATGACCGGGGAGCTGTTTTTT
TRBV5-1	.	TRBJ2-7	many	14	CASSFEGDVPEQYF	TGCGCCAGCAGCTTTGAGGGAGATGTACCCGAGCAGTACTTC
TRBV19	TRBD2	TRBJ2-1	few	15	CASSWTSEAYNEQFF	TGTGCCAGTAGTTGGACTAGCGAAGCCTACAATGAGCAGTTCTTC
TRBV28	TRBD2	TRBJ2-2	many	18	CASSHVAREVPVFRELFF	TGTGCCAGCAGCCACGTGGCGCGGGAGGTGCCGGTTTTCCGGGAGCTGTTTTTT
TRBV30	.	TRBJ1-3	.	15	CAWSDGPAEGNTIYF	TGTGCCTGGAGTGACGGACCCGCAGAGGGAAACACCATATATTTT
TRBV4-3	TRBD1	TRBJ1-1	.	18	CASSQDTGAVSLNTEAFF	TGCGCCAGCAGCCAAGATACAGGGGCGGTATCGTTGAACACTGAAGCTTTCTTT
TRBV6-1	.	TRBJ1-1	many	11	CASHSFTEAFF	TGTGCCAGCCACTCGTTTACTGAAGCTTTCTTT
TRBV6-2/TRBV6-3	.	TRBJ2-7	.	12	CASSTAGNEQYF	TGTGCCAGCAGTACCGCCGGGAACGAGCAGTACTTC
TRBV18	TRBD1	TRBJ2-1	many	15	CASRTRTGGYNEQFF	TGTGCCAGCCGAACCCGGACAGGGGGTTACAATGAGCAGTTCTTC
TRBV20-1	.	TRBJ2-1	many	16	CSARAWGRSSYNEQFF	TGCAGTGCTAGGGCTTGGGGGAGAAGCTCCTACAATGAGCAGTTCTTC
TRBV24-1	TRBD2	TRBJ2-1	many	16	CATSDGTSGSFNEQFF	TGTGCCACCAGTGACGGGACTAGCGGGTCCTTTAATGAGCAGTTCTTC
TRBV4-2	TRBD2	TRBJ2-1	.	15	CASSLRGGDYNEQFF	TGTGCCAGCAGCCTCCGGGGAGGGGACTACAATGAGCAGTTCTTC
TRBV28	.	TRBJ1-6	many	15	CASSPIGSYNSPLHF	TGTGCCAGCAGCCCCATCGGGTCCTATAATTCACCCCTCCACTTT
TRBV12-3/TRBV12-4	TRBD1	TRBJ2-7	many	15	CASSLLRTGFNEQYF	TGTGCCAGCAGTTTACTAAGGACAGGGTTCAACGAGCAGTACTTC
TRBV5-5	TRBD1	TRBJ2-2	.	15	CASSLMGQGAGELFF	TGTGCCAGCAGCTTGATGGGACAGGGGGCCGGGGAGCTGTTTTTT
TRBV3-1	.	TRBJ1-2	many	15	CASSHPAGGNYGYTF	TGTGCCAGCAGCCACCCCGCGGGGGGAAACTATGGCTACACCTTC
TRBV28	.	TRBJ1-2	many	15	CASSSDSPVHYGYTF	TGTGCCAGCAGTTCGGACAGCCCGGTCCACTATGGCTACACCTTC
TRBV28	TRBD1	TRBJ2-1	many	18	CASSFWDRGPSGYNEQFF	TGTGCCAGCAGTTTTTGGGACAGGGGCCCGTCGGGCTACAATGAGCAGTTCTTC
TRBV19	.	TRBJ1-1	.	15	CANISGARGNTEAFF	TGTGCCAATATTTCCGGGGCCCGGGGGAACACTGAAGCTTTCTTT
TRBV10-3	.	TRBJ2-3	.	12	CAISDRTDTQYF	TGTGCCATCAGTGACCGCACAGATACGCAGTATTTT
TRBV27	TRBD2	TRBJ2-7	few	15	CASSLRGTSSDEQYF	TGTGCCAGCAGTTTACGCGGGACTAGTTCAGACGAGCAGTACTTC
TRBV6-2/TRBV6-3	.	TRBJ2-7	.	14	CASSYQSGYYEQYF	TGTGCCAGCAGTTACCAATCAGGATACTACGAGCAGTACTTC
TRBV11-1	.	TRBJ2-5	once	15	CASSLGVGQAETQYF	TGTGCCAGCAGCTTAGGGGTAGGGCAGGCGGAGACCCAGTACTTC
TRBV10-3	TRBD1	TRBJ1-1	many	13	CAIMDRGNTEAFF	TGTGCCATCATGGACAGGGGAAACACTGAAGCTTTCTTT
TRBV5-4	.	TRBJ2-2	.	18	CASSLADGAGSNTGELFF	TGTGCCAGCAGCTTGGCGGACGGTGCGGGATCGAACACCGGGGAGCTGTTTTTT
TRBV10-3	.	TRBJ2-1	many	15	CAISESTGVTNEQFF	TGTGCCATCAGTGAGTCGACGGGAGTTACTAATGAGCAGTTCTTC
TRBV6-1	.	TRBJ1-2	many	13	CASSEELGDGYTF	TGTGCCAGCAGTGAAGAGTTAGGGGATGGCTACACCTTC
TRBV3-1	TRBD1	TRBJ1-4	many	16	CASSQDSGTDDEKLFF	TGTGCCAGCAGCCAAGATAGCGGGACAGACGATGAAAAACTGTTTTTT
TRBV28	TRBD2	TRBJ2-7	many	16	CASSPRTGGPSYEQYF	TGTGCCAGCAGTCCTCGTACGGGAGGGCCCTCCTACGAGCAGTACTTC
TRBV7-9	.	TRBJ1-1	.	14	CASSSDRRNTEAFF	TGTGCCAGCAGCTCCGACAGGAGGAACACTGAAGCTTTCTTT
TRBV12-3/TRBV12-4	TRBD1	TRBJ2-7	many	13	CASSSGTGLEQYF	TGTGCCAGCAGTTCCGGGACAGGGCTCGAGCAGTACTTC
TRBV5-5	.	TRBJ1-2	few	13	CASSTTHNYGYTF	TGTGCCAGCAGCACCACCCATAACTATGGCTACACCTTC
TRBV2	TRBD1	TRBJ2-7	many	12	CASRRQGTEQYF	TGTGCCAGCAGGAGACAGGGGACCGAGCAGTACTTC
TRBV11-2	.	TRBJ2-3	many	16	CASSLRGRLDTDTQYF	TGTGCCAGCAGCTTAAGAGGGAGGCTCGACACAGATACGCAGTATTTT
TRBV28	.	TRBJ1-4	many	14	CASSSGVTNEKLFF	TGTGCCAGCAGTTCTGGCGTAACTAATGAAAAACTGTTTTTT
TRBV7-9	TRBD1	TRBJ2-7	many	17	CASSPEHGTGGSYEQYF	TGTGCCAGCAGCCCTGAACACGGGACAGGGGGTTCCTACGAGCAGTACTTC
TRBV2	.	TRBJ2-7	many	11	CASTDSYEQYF	TGCGCCAGCACCGACAGCTACGAGCAGTACTTC
TRBV13	.	TRBJ2-1	many	15	CASSSPGVPYNEQFF	TGTGCCAGCAGCTCACCGGGAGTTCCCTACAATGAGCAGTTCTTC
TRBV11-2	TRBD2	TRBJ2-3	.	14	CASSPLAGADTQYF	TGTGCCAGCAGCCCGCTAGCGGGAGCGGATACGCAGTATTTT
TRBV7-2	TRBD1	TRBJ1-2	many	13	CASSFTGGDGYTF	TGTGCCAGCAGCTTCACAGGGGGGGATGGCTACACCTTC